The 5 T cell receptor beta chains below come from one sample, sequenced in a study of shared clonotypes between healthy human individuals. Sequenced by immunoSEQ multiplex PCR; TCRdb stores in-frame clones only, minus some. The sample carries about 480,000 clones, around 79% recorded once. Sequenced material: PBMCs. The receptors come from a woman between 40 and 50 years old in good health. Some clones in this sample may be carry-over from other donors' samples.

CDR3 sequence reads: CASSMGGSKFVEQYF. The CDR3, as DNA: TGTGCCAGTAGTATGGGCGGGAGTAAGTTTGTCGAGCAGTACTTC. The chain has TRBV19 and TRBJ2-7, with 7 bases that match TRBD2. Per the germline V gene, CDR1 is LNHDA and CDR2 is SQIVND (reference sequence). Unmatched junction bases numbered 11, after V lost 3 bases and J lost 6 bases. The CDR3 loop spans 15 amino acids.

This clone appeared once. This sequence joins TRBV5-4 and TRBJ2-7, with TRBD2 identical over 8 bases. Germline V gene lookup returns CDR1 SGHNT and CDR2 YYREEE (reference sequence). The CDR3 sequence is 15 residues long. The V segment lost 0 bases and the J segment 3 bases; nucleotides outside the gene matches: 5. CDR3 residues: CASSLDGGGNYEQYF. CDR3 nucleotides: TGTGCCAGCAGCTTGGACGGCGGGGGGAACTACGAGCAGTACTTC.

This clone was detected only once. The J gene is TRBJ1-4, the V gene TRBV19; 9 bases map to TRBD1. CDR1 and CDR2 from the germline V gene are LNHDA and SQIVND (reference sequence). The junction had 9 bases not matched to a gene; V was cut back by 7 bases and J by 3 bases. The CDR3 is made up of 16 amino acids. This CDR3 is CASKPGQGSANEKLFF. The CDR3 DNA sequence: TGTGCCAGTAAACCGGGACAGGGATCAGCTAATGAAAAACTGTTTTTT.

The chain is built from TRBV5-8 and TRBJ1-2, with 11 bases lining up with TRBD1. Germline loops: CDR1 SGHTS, CDR2 YDEGEE. The trim removed 3 bases at V and 7 bases at J, leaving 8 bases unmatched. CDR3 size: 15 residues. CDR3 coding DNA: TGTGCCAGCAGCTGGGACAGGGGGAGGTATCGTGGCTACACCTTC. Its protein is CASSWDRGRYRGYTF.

The count of this clone is one. This CDR3 is CASRAGRSNTEAFF. The CDR3 coding sequence is TGTGCCAGCAGAGCAGGGCGATCGAACACTGAAGCTTTCTTT. The V and J genes are TRBV2 and TRBJ1-1; a weak D match, TRBD1 (5 bases). Trimming took 6 bases from V and 1 from J, leaving 12 bases between them. This CDR3 has 14 residues. Per the germline V gene, CDR1 is SNHLY and CDR2 is FYNNEI.